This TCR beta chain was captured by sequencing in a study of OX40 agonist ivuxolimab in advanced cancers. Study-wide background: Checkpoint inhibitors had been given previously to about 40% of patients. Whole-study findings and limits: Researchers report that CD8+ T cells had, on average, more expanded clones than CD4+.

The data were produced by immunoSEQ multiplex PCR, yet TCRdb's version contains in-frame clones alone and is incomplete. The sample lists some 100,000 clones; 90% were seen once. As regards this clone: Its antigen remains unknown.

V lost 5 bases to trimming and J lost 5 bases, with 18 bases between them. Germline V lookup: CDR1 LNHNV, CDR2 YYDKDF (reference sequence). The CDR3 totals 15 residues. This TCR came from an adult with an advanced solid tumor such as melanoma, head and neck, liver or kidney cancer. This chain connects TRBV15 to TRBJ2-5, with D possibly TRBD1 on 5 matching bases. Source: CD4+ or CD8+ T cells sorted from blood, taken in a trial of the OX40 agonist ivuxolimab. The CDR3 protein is CATSGWGRDVETQYF. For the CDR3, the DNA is TGTGCCACCAGCGGGTGGGGCAGGGATGTGGAGACCCAGTACTTC. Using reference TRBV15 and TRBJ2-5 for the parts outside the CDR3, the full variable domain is DAMVIQNPRYQVTQFGKPVTLSCSQTLNHNVMYWYQQKSSQAPKLLFHYYDKDFNNEADTPDNFQSRRPNTSFCFLDIRSPGLGDTAMYLCATSGWGRDVETQYFGPGTRLLVL.